This T cell receptor (beta chain) was obtained from a study of T cell responses to AZD1222 COVID-19 vaccine. Study details: The study pooled second doses at about 4 or about 12 weeks.

The table came from immunoSEQ multiplex PCR; TCRdb's copy has only in-frame clones and leaves some out. Here the sample spans approximately 180,000 clones, about 89% being singletons. This CDR3 is built from 12 residues. Germline V lookup: CDR1 KGHDR, CDR2 SFDVKD. V shed 9 bases and J shed 4 bases, with 10 bases lying between them. Points on this clone: Its antigen remains unknown.

Study outcomes and limitations: Variant regions that are unmutated are reportedly the target of nearly half of spike-specific TCRs. White British people made up most donors, females outnumbered males, and clonal diversity was possibly underestimated. Across spike, vaccine-associated CD4 TCRs were found, dominant at 160-218 and 743-854.

The sequencing used peripheral blood, collected on day 0 of AZD1222 vaccination. V gene TRBV24-1 combines with J gene TRBJ2-3; D unclear. The clonotype was recovered from an adult in good health. The DNA for the CDR3 is TGTGCCACCGGGTCCTCATCAGATACGCAGTATTTT. The encoded protein is CATGSSSDTQYF.